A single sample is the source of the 13 T cell receptor beta chains below, sequenced in a study of cytomegalovirus exposure and HLA in healthy donors. The PCR had 60 Vbeta and 13 Jbeta primers. The method was immunoSEQ multiplex PCR; TCRdb's version includes in-frame clones alone and lacks a portion of them. The sample contains 85,000 to 120,000 clones, 70% to 80% of which appear only once. Sequenced material: PBMCs. The origin of the receptors is a boy aged 5-17 years in good health and CMV-seronegative.

The chain recombines TRBV5-4 with TRBJ2-7; perhaps TRBD2 as D (6 bases). The CDR3 is 13 amino acids. Trimming shortened V by 0 bases and J by 3 bases, and 7 bases separated the two germline ends. The germline gives CDR1 SGHNT, CDR2 YYREEE (reference sequence). CDR3 in DNA: TGTGCCAGCAGCTTGGGGAGGGACTACGAGCAGTACTTC. Translating it yields CASSLGRDYEQYF.

This clone was counted a few times. The CDR3 DNA is TGTGCCAGCAGCGTATCGGGGGGCCTGGAGACCCAGTACTTC. It specifies CASSVSGGLETQYF. The V call is TRBV9, the J call TRBJ2-5; D might be TRBD2 (7 bases). CDR1 and CDR2 (germline): SGDLS, YYNGEE. The CDR3 sequence is 14 residues long. The V gene lost 1 base and the J gene lost 5 bases, with 12 bases spanning the gap.

The DNA for the CDR3 is TGTGCCAGCAGTCGATCCGGGACAGGGTGGACTGAAGCTTTCTTT. Protein sequence: CASSRSGTGWTEAFF. The V call is TRBV27, the J call TRBJ1-1; 9 positions agree with TRBD1. Germline V CDR1 and CDR2: MNHEY, SMNVEV (reference sequence). There are 15 residues in the CDR3. V lost 5 bases, J lost 5 bases, and 9 bases stayed unmatched.

This clone has a handful of counts. The J gene is TRBJ1-5, the V gene TRBV27; no clear D. CDR1 and CDR2 (germline): MNHEY, SMNVEV (reference sequence). V lost 8 bases, J lost 0 bases, and 8 bases lay in between. This CDR3 region has 13 residues. CDR3 bases: TGTGCCAGCGGGGAGTATAGCAATCAGCCCCAGCATTTT. Translated: CASGEYSNQPQHF.

In its sample, this clone was seen a few times. The chain has TRBV5-6 and TRBJ1-1; 7 bases agree with TRBD1. Germline V lookup: CDR1 SGHDT, CDR2 YYEEEE. This CDR3 has 14 amino acids. Trimming removed 4 bases from V and 4 bases from J; junction bases left unmatched: 7. The CDR3 region is CASSPEGAATEAFF. CDR3 coding DNA: TGTGCCAGCAGCCCGGAGGGGGCTGCCACTGAAGCTTTCTTT.

This sequence joins TRBV5-6 and TRBJ1-1, with D unresolved. Trimming cost V 0 bases and J 8 bases, with 11 bases left between them. The CDR3 consists of 13 residues. Germline values: CDR1 SGHDT, CDR2 YYEEEE. The CDR3 reads CASSLVKSEEAFF. CDR3 DNA: TGTGCCAGCAGCTTGGTTAAATCGGAGGAAGCTTTCTTT.

This clone was counted only a few times. The chain links TRBV25-1 to TRBJ2-7, with 7 bases fitting TRBD1. Germline V gene data show CDR1 as MGHDK and CDR2 as SYGVNS. Trimming at V came to 4 bases and at J to 3 bases, leaving 18 bases not matched to a gene. This CDR3 comprises 18 residues. This CDR3 is CASSGENEFGTALYEQYF. DNA for the CDR3: TGTGCCAGCAGTGGGGAGAATGAGTTCGGGACAGCTCTCTACGAGCAGTACTTC.

The V gene is TRBV14, the J gene TRBJ1-1, with 9 bases aligning to TRBD1. Per germline, CDR1 SGHDN and CDR2 FVKESK. The junction had 8 bases not matched to a gene; V was cut back by 3 bases and J by 6 bases. The CDR3 runs to 15 residues. Written as DNA, the CDR3 is TGTGCCAGCAGCCATAGGAGGGACAGGGAATCTGAAGCTTTCTTT. It specifies CASSHRRDRESEAFF.

The chain joins TRBV7-9 to TRBJ1-2, with a tentative D call TRBD1 (5 bases). Germline-derived CDR1 and CDR2 are SEHNR and FQNEAQ (reference sequence). V was cut by 4 bases and J by 5 bases, with 17 bases left in between. The CDR3 extends over 15 amino acids. The CDR3 coding sequence is TGTGCCAGCAGCTGGGGAGGGGACCGGGGTTATGGCTACACCTTC. Translated: CASSWGGDRGYGYTF. The variable domain in full, completed from reference TRBV7-9 and TRBJ1-2, reads DTGVSQNPRHKITKRGQNVTFRCDPISEHNRLYWYRQTLGQGPEFLTYFQNEAQLEKSRLLSDRFSAERPKGSFSTLEIQRTEQGDSAMYLCASSWGGDRGYGYTFGSGTRLTVV.

The rearrangement uses TRBV6-5 and TRBJ2-3; tentatively, D is TRBD2 (5 bases). Germline V lookup: CDR1 MNHEY, CDR2 SVGAGI. The CDR3 is made up of 13 amino acids. V was shortened by 2 bases and J by 4 bases, with 7 bases between the two germline ends. The CDR3 loop is CASSYPLADTQYF. In DNA, the CDR3 is TGTGCCAGCAGTTACCCACTAGCAGATACGCAGTATTTT.

This clone appeared once. The chain links TRBV6-1 to TRBJ2-7, with 11 bases identical to TRBD2. V trimming: 3 bases; J trimming: 2 bases; junction bases outside the gene matches: 9. CDR3 length: 17 amino acids. The germline V gene has CDR1 MNHNS and CDR2 SASEGT. The CDR3 DNA sequence: TGTGCCAGCAGTGACTTAGGGACTAGCGGAGCCCCCTACGAGCAGTACTTC. Translated, it gives CASSDLGTSGAPYEQYF.

The chain has TRBV11-2 and TRBJ2-7, with 9 bases fitting TRBD1. J lost 5 bases, V lost 4 bases, and 12 bases had no gene match. Looked up from germline, CDR1 is SGHAT and CDR2 is FQNNGV. This CDR3 has 16 residues. As DNA, the CDR3 is TGTGCCAGCAGCTCGCAGGTGACAGGGGGTATACACGAGCAGTACTTC. It is translated as CASSSQVTGGIHEQYF. Using reference TRBV11-2 and TRBJ2-7 for the parts outside the CDR3, the full variable domain is EAGVAQSPRYKIIEKRQSVAFWCNPISGHATLYWYQQILGQGPKLLIQFQNNGVVDDSQLPKDRFSAERLKGVDSTLKIQPAKLEDSAVYLCASSSQVTGGIHEQYFGPGTRLTVT.

This clone was found a few times. The rearrangement uses TRBV6-5 and TRBJ1-5; no firm D call. V was cut by 9 bases and J by 4 bases, with 10 bases left in between. There are 12 residues in the CDR3. CDR1 is MNHEY, CDR2 SVGAGI, per germline. The CDR3 region is CARTRRNQPQHF. For the CDR3, the DNA is TGTGCCAGGACAAGGAGGAATCAGCCCCAGCATTTT.